Described below is a single TCR beta chain sequence and its context. This entry comes from a study of shared clonotypes between healthy human individuals. Using immunoSEQ multiplex PCR, the repertoire was profiled, and TCRdb retains in-frame clones only, with some absent. This sample carries around 2,000,000 clones, just over 90% of them seen once, and the ten largest clones take 1.5% to 2%. The CDR3 sequence is 14 residues long. The ends were cut back, 0 bases at V and 2 bases at J, with 8 bases in the middle. Germline CDR1 and CDR2: SGDLS and YYNGEE. Only CD45RO-negative cells positively selected for CCR7 counted as naive CD8 cells, so terminally differentiated effector memory CD45RA+ cells were excluded.

The TCR comes from a man younger than 30 in good health. Some clones in this sample may be carry-over from other donors' samples. The sequencing input was naive CD8+ T cells from PBMCs. This sequence joins TRBV9 and TRBJ1-2; D is ambiguous. CDR3 nucleotides: TGTGCCAGCAGCGTAGACAGTACAAACTATGGCTACACCTTC. As protein: CASSVDSTNYGYTF.